This TCR beta chain was recorded in a study of T cell responses to AZD1222 COVID-19 vaccine. Unmatched junction bases numbered 7, after V lost 3 bases and J lost 0 bases. CDR3 size: 16 residues. In germline, CDR1 is MNHNS, CDR2 SASEGT. Only in-frame clones appear in the TCRdb table, and some are missing; sequencing was by immunoSEQ multiplex PCR. The sample has about 110,000 clones; 70% to 90% are singletons. In its sample, this clone was seen once. The V gene is TRBV6-1, the J gene TRBJ1-1; 7 positions agree with TRBD1. The source material was peripheral blood, sampled on day 0 of AZD1222 vaccination. This clonotype was sampled from an adult in good health. The CDR3 DNA follows: TGTGCCAGCAGTGAGGGGACAGTCGGCATGAACACTGAAGCTTTCTTT. This gives the protein CASSEGTVGMNTEAFF.